This TCR beta chain was documented in a study of cytomegalovirus exposure and HLA in healthy donors. The PCR ran on 60 Vbeta and 13 Jbeta primers. TCRdb's table, derived via immunoSEQ multiplex PCR, lists solely in-frame clones and lacks some. The repertoire holds around 100,000 clones, 79% seen once, with roughly 3% in the top ten. The sequenced sample consisted of PBMCs. This TCR was sampled from a woman between 18 and 29 years old in good health and CMV-seropositive.

This chain's CDR3 is CAISGGRGYYGYTF. CDR3 DNA: TGTGCCATCAGTGGCGGGCGAGGCTACTATGGCTACACCTTC. This chain uses TRBV10-3 with TRBJ1-2; D is unclear. V lost 4 bases to trimming and J lost 3 bases, with 12 bases between them. The germline gives CDR1 ENHRY, CDR2 SYGVKD. The CDR3 has 14 amino acids.